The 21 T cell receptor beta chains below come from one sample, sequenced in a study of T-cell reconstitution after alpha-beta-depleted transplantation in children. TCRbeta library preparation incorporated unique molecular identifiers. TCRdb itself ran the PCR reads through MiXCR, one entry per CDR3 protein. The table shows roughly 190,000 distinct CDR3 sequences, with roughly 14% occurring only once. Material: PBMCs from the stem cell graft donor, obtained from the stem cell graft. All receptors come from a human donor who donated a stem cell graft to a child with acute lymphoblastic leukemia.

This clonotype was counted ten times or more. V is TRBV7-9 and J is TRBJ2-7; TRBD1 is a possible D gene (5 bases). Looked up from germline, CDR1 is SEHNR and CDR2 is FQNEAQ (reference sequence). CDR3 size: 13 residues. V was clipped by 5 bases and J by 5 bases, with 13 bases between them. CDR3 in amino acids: CASSADSSNEQYF. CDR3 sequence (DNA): TGTGCCAGCAGCGCAGACAGTTCCAACGAGCAGTACTTC.

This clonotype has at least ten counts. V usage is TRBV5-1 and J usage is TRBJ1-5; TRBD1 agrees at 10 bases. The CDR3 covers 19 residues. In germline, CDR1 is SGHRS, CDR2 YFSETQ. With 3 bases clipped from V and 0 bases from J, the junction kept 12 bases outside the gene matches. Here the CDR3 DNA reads TGCGCCAGCAGCTCGGAGGACAGGGGGGTCCCTTTTAGCAATCAGCCCCAGCATTTT. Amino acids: CASSSEDRGVPFSNQPQHF. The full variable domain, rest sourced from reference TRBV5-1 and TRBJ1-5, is KAGVTQTPRYLIKTRGQQVTLSCSPISGHRSVSWYQQTPGQGLQFLFEYFSETQRNKGNFPGRFSGRQFSNSRSEMNVSTLELGDSALYLCASSSEDRGVPFSNQPQHFGDGTRLSIL.

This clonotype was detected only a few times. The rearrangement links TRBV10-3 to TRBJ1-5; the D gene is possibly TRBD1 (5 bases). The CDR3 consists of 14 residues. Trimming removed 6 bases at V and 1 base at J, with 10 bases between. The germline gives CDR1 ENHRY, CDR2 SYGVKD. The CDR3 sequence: CAIRGPESNQPQHF. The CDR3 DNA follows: TGTGCCATCAGGGGGCCGGAAAGCAATCAGCCCCAGCATTTT.

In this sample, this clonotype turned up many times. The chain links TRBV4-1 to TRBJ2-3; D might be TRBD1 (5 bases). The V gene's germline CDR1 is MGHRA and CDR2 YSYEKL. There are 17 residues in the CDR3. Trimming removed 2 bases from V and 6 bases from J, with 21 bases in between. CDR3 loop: CASSQPTRARRVDTQYF. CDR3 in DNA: TGCGCCAGCAGCCAACCTACCAGGGCTAGACGTGTGGATACGCAGTATTTT.

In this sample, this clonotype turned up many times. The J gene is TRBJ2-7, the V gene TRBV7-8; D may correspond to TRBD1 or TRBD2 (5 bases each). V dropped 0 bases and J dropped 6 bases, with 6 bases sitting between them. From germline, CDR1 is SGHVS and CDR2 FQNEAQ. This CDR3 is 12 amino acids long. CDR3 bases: TGTGCCAGCAGCTTAGCTGGGGGCGAGCAGTACTTC. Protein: CASSLAGGEQYF.

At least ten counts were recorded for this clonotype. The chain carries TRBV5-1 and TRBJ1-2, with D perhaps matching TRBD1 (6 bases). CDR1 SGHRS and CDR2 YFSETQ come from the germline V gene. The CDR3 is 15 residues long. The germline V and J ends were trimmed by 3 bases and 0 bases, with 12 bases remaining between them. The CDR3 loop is CASSYDRRANYGYTF. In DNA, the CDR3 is TGCGCCAGCAGCTACGACAGGAGAGCTAACTATGGCTACACCTTC.

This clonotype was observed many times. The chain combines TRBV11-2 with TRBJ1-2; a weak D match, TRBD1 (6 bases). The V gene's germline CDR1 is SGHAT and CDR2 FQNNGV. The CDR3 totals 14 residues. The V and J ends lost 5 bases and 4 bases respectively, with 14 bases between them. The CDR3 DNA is TGTGCCAGCAGCCTGGGCGGACAGATCTATGGCTACACCTTC. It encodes CASSLGGQIYGYTF. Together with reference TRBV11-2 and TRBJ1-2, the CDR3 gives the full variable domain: EAGVAQSPRYKIIEKRQSVAFWCNPISGHATLYWYQQILGQGPKLLIQFQNNGVVDDSQLPKDRFSAERLKGVDSTLKIQPAKLEDSAVYLCASSLGGQIYGYTFGSGTRLTVV.

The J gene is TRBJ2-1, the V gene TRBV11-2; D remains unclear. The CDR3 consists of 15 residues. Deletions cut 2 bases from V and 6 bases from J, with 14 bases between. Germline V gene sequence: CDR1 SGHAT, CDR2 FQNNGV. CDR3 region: CASSLNLMGINEQFF. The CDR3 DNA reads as TGTGCCAGCAGCTTAAACCTGATGGGGATCAATGAGCAGTTCTTC.

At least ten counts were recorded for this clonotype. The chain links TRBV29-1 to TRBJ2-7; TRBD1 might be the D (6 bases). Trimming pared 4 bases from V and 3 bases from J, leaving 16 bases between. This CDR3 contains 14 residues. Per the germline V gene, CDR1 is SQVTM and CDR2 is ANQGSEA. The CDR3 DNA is TGCAGCGTTGTCCCCCCAGGGGCCAACTACGAGCAGTACTTC. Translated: CSVVPPGANYEQYF.

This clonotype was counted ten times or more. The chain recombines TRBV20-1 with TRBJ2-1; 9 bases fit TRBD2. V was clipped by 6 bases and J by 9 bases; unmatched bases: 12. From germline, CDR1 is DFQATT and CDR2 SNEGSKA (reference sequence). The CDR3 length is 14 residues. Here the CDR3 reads CSASSGTRRAEQFF. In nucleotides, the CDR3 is TGCAGTGCCTCTAGCGGGACCCGAAGGGCTGAGCAGTTCTTC.

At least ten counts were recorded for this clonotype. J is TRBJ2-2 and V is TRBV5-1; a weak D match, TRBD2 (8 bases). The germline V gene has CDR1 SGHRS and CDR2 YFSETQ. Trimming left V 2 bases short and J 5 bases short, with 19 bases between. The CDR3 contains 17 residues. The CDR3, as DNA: TGCGCCAGCAGCTTCGTTAGCGGGACAGCGCCAACCGGGGAGCTGTTTTTT. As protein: CASSFVSGTAPTGELFF.

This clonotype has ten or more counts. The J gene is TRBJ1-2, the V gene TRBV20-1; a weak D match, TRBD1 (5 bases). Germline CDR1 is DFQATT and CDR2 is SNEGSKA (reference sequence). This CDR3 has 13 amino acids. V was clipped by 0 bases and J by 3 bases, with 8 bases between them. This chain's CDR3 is CSARDPGYYGYTF. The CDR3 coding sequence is TGCAGTGCTAGAGATCCAGGGTACTATGGCTACACCTTC.

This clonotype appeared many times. The CDR3 nucleotides read TGTGCCAGCAGTGGGCAGGATACGCAGTATTTT. This sequence encodes CASSGQDTQYF. The chain uses TRBV25-1 and TRBJ2-3; D not certain. Germline V gene lookup returns CDR1 MGHDK and CDR2 SYGVNS. This CDR3 is built from 11 residues. V lost 4 bases to trimming and J lost 6 bases, with 5 bases between them. The full variable domain, in which reference TRBV25-1 and TRBJ2-3 provide the parts outside the CDR3, is EADIYQTPRYLVIGTGKKITLECSQTMGHDKMYWYQQDPGMELHLIHYSYGVNSTEKGDLSSESTVSRIRTEHFPLTLESARPSHTSQYLCASSGQDTQYFGPGTRLTVL.

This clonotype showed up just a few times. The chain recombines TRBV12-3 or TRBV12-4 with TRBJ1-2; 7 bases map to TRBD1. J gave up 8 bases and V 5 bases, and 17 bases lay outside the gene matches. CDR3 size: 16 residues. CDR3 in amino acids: CASSLGAANRGRGYTF. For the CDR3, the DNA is TGTGCCAGCAGTCTAGGGGCCGCAAACAGGGGAAGGGGCTACACCTTC.

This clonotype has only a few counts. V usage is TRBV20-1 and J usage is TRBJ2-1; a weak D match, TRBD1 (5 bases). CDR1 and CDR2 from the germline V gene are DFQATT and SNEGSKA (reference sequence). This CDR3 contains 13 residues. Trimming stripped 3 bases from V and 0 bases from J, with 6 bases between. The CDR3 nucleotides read TGCAGTGCTAGCGACAGCTCCTACAATGAGCAGTTCTTC. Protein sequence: CSASDSSYNEQFF.

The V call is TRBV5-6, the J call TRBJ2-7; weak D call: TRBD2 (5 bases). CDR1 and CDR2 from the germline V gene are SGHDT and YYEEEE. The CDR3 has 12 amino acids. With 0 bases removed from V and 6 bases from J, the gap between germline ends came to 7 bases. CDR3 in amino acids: CASSLVEGEQYF. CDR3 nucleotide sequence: TGTGCCAGCAGCTTGGTTGAGGGCGAGCAGTACTTC.

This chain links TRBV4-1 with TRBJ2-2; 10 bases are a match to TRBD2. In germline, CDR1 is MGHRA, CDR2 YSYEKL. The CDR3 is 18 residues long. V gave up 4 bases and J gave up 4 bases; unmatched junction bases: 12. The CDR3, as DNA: TGCGCCAGCAGCCTTTTGGGACAGCGGGGGGGGAGCACCGGGGAGCTGTTTTTT. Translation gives CASSLLGQRGGSTGELFF.

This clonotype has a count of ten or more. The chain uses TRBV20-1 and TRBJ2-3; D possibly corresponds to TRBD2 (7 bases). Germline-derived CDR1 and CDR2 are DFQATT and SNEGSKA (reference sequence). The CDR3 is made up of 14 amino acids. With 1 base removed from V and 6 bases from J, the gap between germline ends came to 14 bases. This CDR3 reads CSARVPGGLDTQYF. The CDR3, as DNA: TGCAGTGCTAGAGTTCCGGGGGGCTTGGATACGCAGTATTTT.

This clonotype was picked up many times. CDR3 bases: TGTGCCAGCAGCTTAGTTGGGTCCAAAAACATTCAGTACTTC. This gives the protein CASSLVGSKNIQYF. The chain is built from TRBV7-8 and TRBJ2-4, with D uncertain. V was cut by 1 base and J by 2 bases, with 6 bases left in between. Germline CDR1 reads SGHVS; CDR2 reads FQNEAQ. The CDR3 is 14 amino acids. Filled out from reference TRBV7-8 and TRBJ2-4, the complete variable domain reads GAGVSQSPRYKVAKRGQDVALRCDPISGHVSLFWYQQALGQGPEFLTYFQNEAQLDKSGLPSDRFFAERPEGSVSTLKIQRTQQEDSAVYLCASSLVGSKNIQYFGAGTRLSVL.

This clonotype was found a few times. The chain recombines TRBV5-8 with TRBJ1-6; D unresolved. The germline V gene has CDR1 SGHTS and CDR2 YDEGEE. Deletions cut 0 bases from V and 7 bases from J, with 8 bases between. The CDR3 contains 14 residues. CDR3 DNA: TGTGCCAGCAGCTTGGCGGGGTGGAATTCACCCCTCCACTTT. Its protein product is CASSLAGWNSPLHF.

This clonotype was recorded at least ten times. The CDR3 nucleotides are TGTGCCAGCAGTCCCAAGGGACAGCTACTAAATCAGCCCCAGCATTTT. It codes for CASSPKGQLLNQPQHF. The chain carries TRBV12-3 or TRBV12-4 and TRBJ1-5, with 7 bases that match TRBD1. The CDR3 is 16 residues long. V lost 5 bases and J lost 4; bases outside the gene matches: 11.